This T cell receptor (beta chain) was documented in a study of cytotoxic CD8 clonotypes in ibrutinib-treated CLL. Clones were sequenced by immunoSEQ multiplex PCR, and TCRdb holds only the in-frame ones, with some missing. The table has hundreds of thousands of clones, under 75% seen once. V trimming: 6 bases; J trimming: 0 bases; junction bases outside the gene matches: 10. The germline CDR1 and CDR2 sequences are SQVTM and ANQGSEA. There are 17 residues in the CDR3. On this clone itself: The antigen is undetermined.

Overall study results and limits: Pretreatment clonality was elevated relative to age-matched healthy donors and paralleled circulating CD8+ T-cell counts.

The V and J genes are TRBV29-1 and TRBJ2-6; 8 positions agree with TRBD1. The sample was PBMCs, taken after 24 months of ibrutinib treatment. This clonotype was sampled from a human donor with chronic lymphocytic leukemia. CDR3 in DNA: TGCAGCGTCGCCTACCGGGACAGGATCTCTGGGGCCAACGTCCTGACTTTC. Its protein is CSVAYRDRISGANVLTF.